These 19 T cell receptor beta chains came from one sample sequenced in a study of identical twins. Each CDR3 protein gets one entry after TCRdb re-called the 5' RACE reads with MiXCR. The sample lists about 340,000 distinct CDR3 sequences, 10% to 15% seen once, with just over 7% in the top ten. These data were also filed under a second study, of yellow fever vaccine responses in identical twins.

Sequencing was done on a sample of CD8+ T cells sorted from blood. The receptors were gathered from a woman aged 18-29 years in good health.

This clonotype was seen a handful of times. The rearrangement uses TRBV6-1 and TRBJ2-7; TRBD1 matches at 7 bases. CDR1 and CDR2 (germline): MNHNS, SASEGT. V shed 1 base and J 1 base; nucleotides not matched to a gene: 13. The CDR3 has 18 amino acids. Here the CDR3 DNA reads TGTGCCAGCAGTGAAGAAGAGACCATGACAGGGTTTTCCTACGAGCAGTACTTC. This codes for CASSEEETMTGFSYEQYF.

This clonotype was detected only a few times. CDR3 amino acids: CASEASYTGDETQYF. Here the CDR3 DNA reads TGCGCCAGCGAAGCAAGTTATACAGGGGACGAGACCCAGTACTTC. V and J are TRBV5-1 and TRBJ2-5; TRBD1 matches 7 bases. J gave up 5 bases and V 7 bases, and 14 bases lay outside the gene matches. This CDR3 comprises 15 residues. Germline V gene lookup returns CDR1 SGHRS and CDR2 YFSETQ. Together with reference TRBV5-1 and TRBJ2-5, the CDR3 gives the full variable domain: KAGVTQTPRYLIKTRGQQVTLSCSPISGHRSVSWYQQTPGQGLQFLFEYFSETQRNKGNFPGRFSGRQFSNSRSEMNVSTLELGDSALYLCASEASYTGDETQYFGPGTRLLVL.

CDR3 region: CASSSDYF. For the CDR3, the DNA is TGTGCCAGCAGCTCTGACTATTTT. This chain connects TRBV7-2 to TRBJ2-3; D gene ambiguous. Germline CDR1 reads SGHTA; CDR2 reads FQGNSA. Trimming left V 4 bases short and J 15 bases short, with 5 bases between. The CDR3 consists of 8 residues.

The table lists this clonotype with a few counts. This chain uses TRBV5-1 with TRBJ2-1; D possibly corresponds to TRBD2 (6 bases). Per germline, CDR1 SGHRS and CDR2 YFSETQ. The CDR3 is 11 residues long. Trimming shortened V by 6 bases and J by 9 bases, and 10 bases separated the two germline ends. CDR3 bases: TGCGCCAGCATGCGGGGAACTGAGCAGTTCTTC. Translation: CASMRGTEQFF.

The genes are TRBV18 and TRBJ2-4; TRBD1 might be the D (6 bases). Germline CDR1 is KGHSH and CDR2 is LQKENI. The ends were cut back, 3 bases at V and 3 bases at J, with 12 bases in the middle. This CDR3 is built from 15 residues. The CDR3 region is CASSPSHRVKNIQYF. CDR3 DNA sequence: TGTGCCAGCTCACCCAGTCACAGGGTCAAAAACATTCAGTACTTC.

CDR3 in amino acids: CASSPPFSSGDIYEQYF. The CDR3 nucleotides read TGTGCCAGCAGTCCCCCTTTTTCTAGCGGGGATATCTACGAGCAGTACTTC. This chain connects TRBV2 to TRBJ2-7; TRBD2 agrees at 9 bases. The CDR3 has 17 amino acids. The V segment lost 5 bases and the J segment 3 bases; nucleotides outside the gene matches: 14. Per the germline V gene, CDR1 is SNHLY and CDR2 is FYNNEI.

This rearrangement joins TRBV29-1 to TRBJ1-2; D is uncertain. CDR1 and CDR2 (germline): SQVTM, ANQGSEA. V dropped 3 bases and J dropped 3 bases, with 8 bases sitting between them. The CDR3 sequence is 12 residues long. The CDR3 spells CSVDPGHYGYTF. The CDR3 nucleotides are TGCAGCGTTGACCCAGGACACTATGGCTACACCTTC.

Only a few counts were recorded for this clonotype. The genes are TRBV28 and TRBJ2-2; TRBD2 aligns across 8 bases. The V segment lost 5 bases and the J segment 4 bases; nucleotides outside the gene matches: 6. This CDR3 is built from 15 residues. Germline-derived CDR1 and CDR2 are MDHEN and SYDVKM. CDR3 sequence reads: CASSPTGGGTGELFF. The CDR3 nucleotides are TGTGCCAGCAGTCCAACGGGAGGGGGCACCGGGGAGCTGTTTTTT.

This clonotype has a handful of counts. The CDR3 loop is CSAPNPSSYEQYV. CDR3 bases: TGCAGTGCCCCAAACCCGAGCTCCTACGAGCAGTACGTC. This chain connects TRBV20-1 to TRBJ2-7; D gene uncertain. Germline CDR1 reads DFQATT; CDR2 reads SNEGSKA (reference sequence). This CDR3 comprises 13 residues. V dropped 6 bases and J dropped 0 bases, with 12 bases sitting between them.

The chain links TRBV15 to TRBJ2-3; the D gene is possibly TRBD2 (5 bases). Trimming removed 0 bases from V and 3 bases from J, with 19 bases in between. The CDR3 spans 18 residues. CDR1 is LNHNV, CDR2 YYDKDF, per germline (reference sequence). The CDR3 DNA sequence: TGTGCCACCAGCAGAGATGCGTCGGGTAGAGGGAGAACAGATACGCAGTATTTT. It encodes CATSRDASGRGRTDTQYF. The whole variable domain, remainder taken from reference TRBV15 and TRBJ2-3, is DAMVIQNPRYQVTQFGKPVTLSCSQTLNHNVMYWYQQKSSQAPKLLFHYYDKDFNNEADTPDNFQSRRPNTSFCFLDIRSPGLGDTAMYLCATSRDASGRGRTDTQYFGPGTRLTVL.

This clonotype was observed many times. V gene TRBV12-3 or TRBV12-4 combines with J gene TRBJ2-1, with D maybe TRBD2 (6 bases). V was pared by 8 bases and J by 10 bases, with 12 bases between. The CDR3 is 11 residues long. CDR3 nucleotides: TGTGCCAGCGAGTTGGGGAGGGAGCAGTTCTTC. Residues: CASELGREQFF.

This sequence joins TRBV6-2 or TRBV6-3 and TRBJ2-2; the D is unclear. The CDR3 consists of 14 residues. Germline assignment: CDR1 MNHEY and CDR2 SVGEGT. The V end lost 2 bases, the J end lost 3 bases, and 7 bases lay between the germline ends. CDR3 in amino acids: CASSYLQDTGELFF. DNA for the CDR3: TGTGCCAGCAGTTACCTGCAGGACACCGGGGAGCTGTTTTTT.

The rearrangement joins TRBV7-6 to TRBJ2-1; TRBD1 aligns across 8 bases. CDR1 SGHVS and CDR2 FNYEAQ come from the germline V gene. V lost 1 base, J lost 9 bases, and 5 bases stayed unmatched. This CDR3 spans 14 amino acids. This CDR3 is CASSLGTGRREQFF. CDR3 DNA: TGTGCCAGCAGCTTAGGGACAGGGCGTCGTGAGCAGTTCTTC.

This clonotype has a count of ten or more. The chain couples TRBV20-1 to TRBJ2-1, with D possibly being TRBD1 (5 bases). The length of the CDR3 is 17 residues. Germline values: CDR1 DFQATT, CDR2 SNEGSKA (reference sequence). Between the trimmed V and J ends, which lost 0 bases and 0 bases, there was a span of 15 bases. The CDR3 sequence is CSARDGAAPTSYNEQFF. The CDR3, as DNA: TGCAGTGCTAGAGATGGGGCAGCCCCCACCTCCTACAATGAGCAGTTCTTC.

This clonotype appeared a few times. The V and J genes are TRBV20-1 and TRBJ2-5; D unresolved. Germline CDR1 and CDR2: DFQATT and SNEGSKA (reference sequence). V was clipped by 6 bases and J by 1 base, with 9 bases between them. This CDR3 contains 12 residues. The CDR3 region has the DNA TGCAGTGCCCTCGGGTCCCAAGAGACCCAGTACTTC. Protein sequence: CSALGSQETQYF.

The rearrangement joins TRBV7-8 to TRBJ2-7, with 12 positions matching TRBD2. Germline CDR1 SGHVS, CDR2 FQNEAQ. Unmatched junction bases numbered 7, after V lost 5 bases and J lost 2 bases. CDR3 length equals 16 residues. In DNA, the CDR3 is TGTGCCAGCAGCCTAGAGACTAGCGGGAGCGCCTACGAGCAGTACTTC. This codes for CASSLETSGSAYEQYF.

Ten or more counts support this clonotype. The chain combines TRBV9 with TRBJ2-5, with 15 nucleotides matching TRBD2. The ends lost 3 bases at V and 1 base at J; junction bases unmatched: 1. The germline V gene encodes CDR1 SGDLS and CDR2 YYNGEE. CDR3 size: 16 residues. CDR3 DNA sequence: TGTGCCAGCAGCGAGGGACTAGCGGGAGGCCAAGAGACCCAGTACTTC. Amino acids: CASSEGLAGGQETQYF.

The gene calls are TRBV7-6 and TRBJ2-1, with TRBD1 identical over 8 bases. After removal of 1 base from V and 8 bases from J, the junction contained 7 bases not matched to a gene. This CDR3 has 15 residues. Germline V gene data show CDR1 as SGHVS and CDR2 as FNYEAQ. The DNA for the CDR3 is TGTGCCAGCAGCTTAGATGGACAGGGTGGGGATGAGCAGTTCTTC. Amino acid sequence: CASSLDGQGGDEQFF.

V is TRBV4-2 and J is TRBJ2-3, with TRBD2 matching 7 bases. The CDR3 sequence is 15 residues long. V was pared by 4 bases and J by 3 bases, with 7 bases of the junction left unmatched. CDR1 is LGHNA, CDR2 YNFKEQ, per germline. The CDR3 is CASSPGLDQTDTQYF. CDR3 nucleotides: TGTGCCAGCAGCCCCGGACTAGATCAAACAGATACGCAGTATTTT.